The 20 T cell receptor beta chains given below trace back to one sample, sequenced in a study of T-cell memory formation after mild COVID-19. TCRdb reprocessed the 5' RACE reads via MiXCR and lists one record per CDR3 protein. The repertoire consists of about 320,000 distinct CDR3 sequences, with 13% to 15% occurring once and the leading ten covering roughly 21%. Sequences were obtained from PBMCs or a T cell subset sorted from them (not recorded which). The receptor set was obtained from a young man who had mild COVID-19 (a few samples of this study predate the infection). Cell type and time point are not known.

This clonotype showed up many times. V and J are TRBV7-2 and TRBJ2-3, with TRBD1 as a possible D gene (9 bases). The CDR3 runs to 17 residues. V was shortened by 2 bases and J by 5 bases, with 20 bases between the two germline ends. Germline V lookup: CDR1 SGHTA, CDR2 FQGNSA. The chain's CDR3 is CASSLTGGTGILDTQYF. The DNA for the CDR3 is TGTGCCAGCAGCTTAACGGGGGGGACAGGGATTTTAGATACGCAGTATTTT.

This clonotype was counted at least ten times. The chain has TRBV19 and TRBJ2-7; 10 nucleotides align to TRBD1. The CDR3 runs to 17 residues. Germline CDR1 and CDR2: LNHDA and SQIVND (reference sequence). V gave up 5 bases and J gave up 2 bases; unmatched junction bases: 12. As DNA, the CDR3 is TGTGCCAGTAGTTCACTCCGCCGGACAGGGGGTCCCTACGAGCAGTACTTC. It yields the protein CASSSLRRTGGPYEQYF.

The rearrangement links TRBV12-3 or TRBV12-4 to TRBJ1-5; no reliable D call. Trimming cost V 2 bases and J 0 bases, with 5 bases left between them. This CDR3 comprises 14 residues. The CDR3, as DNA: TGTGCCAGCAGTTTACAGTATAGCAATCAGCCCCAGCATTTT. This sequence encodes CASSLQYSNQPQHF.

This chain uses TRBV5-6 with TRBJ2-5, with TRBD2 matching 9 bases. The CDR3 has 17 residues. J gave up 3 bases and V 4 bases, and 13 bases lay outside the gene matches. The germline V gene has CDR1 SGHDT and CDR2 YYEEEE. The CDR3 bases are TGTGCCAGCAGCCGCGAGGGCGGGGGGGCCAGGAAAGAGACCCAGTACTTC. Translated: CASSREGGGARKETQYF.

V usage is TRBV4-1 and J usage is TRBJ2-1; 10 bases are shared with TRBD2. The CDR3 sequence is 18 residues long. J was trimmed by 3 bases and V by 0 bases; bases with no gene match: 8. Germline V gene sequence: CDR1 MGHRA, CDR2 YSYEKL. The CDR3 region is CASSQDIAGGLGYNEQFF. CDR3 in DNA: TGCGCCAGCAGCCAAGATATAGCGGGGGGCCTGGGCTACAATGAGCAGTTCTTC.

This clonotype has a count of ten or more. The chain couples TRBV5-5 to TRBJ2-5; the D is unclear. V shed 0 bases and J shed 3 bases, with 3 bases lying between them. Germline-derived CDR1 and CDR2 are SGHKS and YYEKEE (reference sequence). The CDR3 loop spans 12 amino acids. Here the CDR3 DNA reads TGTGCCAGCAGCTTGGATAAAGAGACCCAGTACTTC. The encoded protein is CASSLDKETQYF.

The chain combines TRBV11-1 with TRBJ2-1, with TRBD2 matching 12 bases. After removal of 5 bases from V and 7 bases from J, the junction contained 9 bases not matched to a gene. Germline V gene sequence: CDR1 SGHAT, CDR2 FQDESV (reference sequence). The CDR3 totals 16 residues. In DNA, the CDR3 is TGTGCCAGCAGCCCACGACTAGCGGGGGCTAAAAATGAGCAGTTCTTC. This gives the protein CASSPRLAGAKNEQFF.

The sample holds a few counts of this clonotype. The chain has TRBV4-2 and TRBJ1-6, with unresolved D. This CDR3 contains 16 residues. V shed 0 bases and J shed 7 bases, with 13 bases lying between them. CDR1 LGHNA and CDR2 YNFKEQ come from the germline V gene. Here the CDR3 reads CASSQEGSGYNSPLHF. The CDR3 nucleotides are TGTGCCAGCAGCCAAGAGGGTTCGGGGTACAATTCACCCCTCCACTTT.

The chain couples TRBV27 to TRBJ2-7; D is ambiguous. With 5 bases removed from V and 5 bases from J, the gap between germline ends came to 10 bases. This CDR3 region has 12 residues. The germline V gene has CDR1 MNHEY and CDR2 SMNVEV (reference sequence). The CDR3 sequence is CASSRPNHEQYF. DNA of the CDR3: TGTGCCAGCAGTCGGCCGAACCACGAGCAGTACTTC.

The chain has TRBV9 and TRBJ2-3; D remains ambiguous. Germline values: CDR1 SGDLS, CDR2 YYNGEE. Trimming shortened V by 3 bases and J by 2 bases, and 10 bases separated the two germline ends. The CDR3 runs 14 residues. The CDR3 region has the DNA TGTGCCAGCAGCGAAATGCGAAACACAGATACGCAGTATTTT. It yields the protein CASSEMRNTDTQYF. Based on the CDR3 plus reference TRBV9 and TRBJ2-3, the full variable domain is DSGVTQTPKHLITATGQRVTLRCSPRSGDLSVYWYQQSLDQGLQFLIQYYNGEERAKGNILERFSAQQFPDLHSELNLSSLELGDSALYFCASSEMRNTDTQYFGPGTRLTVL.

This clonotype was seen many times. The CDR3 nucleotides read TGCAGTGCCACCCTAGGGGGCCCGGCCCTGGTAGGCCAGTTCTTC. Translation: CSATLGGPALVGQFF. V is TRBV20-1 and J is TRBJ2-1; 7 nucleotides match TRBD1. Trimming took 6 bases from V and 13 from J; bases not matched to a gene: 21. Germline V CDR1 and CDR2: DFQATT, SNEGSKA (reference sequence). The CDR3 is 15 residues long.

This clonotype occurred many times. Written as DNA, the CDR3 is TGCGCCAGCACCCCAGAGCGAAGCTCCTACAATGAGCAGTTCTTC. This encodes CASTPERSSYNEQFF. The chain combines TRBV4-3 with TRBJ2-1; no definite D call. This CDR3 region has 15 residues. The V end was cut by 7 bases, the J end by 0 bases, with 13 bases between. Germline CDR1 reads LGHNA; CDR2 reads YSLEER.

V is TRBV3-1 and J is TRBJ2-3; no reliable D call. Germline V lookup: CDR1 LGHDT, CDR2 YNNKEL (reference sequence). With 1 base removed from V and 2 bases from J, the gap between germline ends came to 7 bases. The CDR3 totals 14 residues. CDR3 sequence: CASSQALSTDTQYF. In nucleotides, the CDR3 is TGTGCCAGCAGCCAAGCGCTCTCCACAGATACGCAGTATTTT.

This chain connects TRBV6-2 or TRBV6-3 to TRBJ2-7; 8 bases map to TRBD1. CDR3 length equals 15 residues. With 4 bases clipped from V and 2 bases from J, the junction kept 7 bases outside the gene matches. CDR1 MNHEY and CDR2 SVGEGT come from the germline V gene. CDR3 DNA: TGTGCCAGCAGTTTTGGACAGGGCACGACCTACGAGCAGTACGTC. Amino acids: CASSFGQGTTYEQYV.

In this sample, this clonotype turned up many times. J is TRBJ2-1 and V is TRBV5-1, with 7 bases matching TRBD1. Germline loops: CDR1 SGHRS, CDR2 YFSETQ. The CDR3 has 14 residues. V shed 4 bases, J shed 2 bases, and the junction held 3 bases outside the gene matches. The CDR3 reads CASSLGQTYNEQFF. CDR3 sequence (DNA): TGCGCCAGCAGCCTGGGACAGACCTACAATGAGCAGTTCTTC.

This clonotype has a handful of counts. The chain employs TRBV18 and TRBJ2-5, with D possibly matching TRBD1 (6 bases). This CDR3 spans 15 amino acids. V lost 4 bases, J lost 2 bases, and 14 bases lay in between. Germline V gene sequence: CDR1 KGHSH, CDR2 LQKENI. The CDR3: CASSLTRTVQETQYF. Written as DNA, the CDR3 is TGTGCCAGCTCACTCACTCGGACAGTTCAAGAGACCCAGTACTTC.

The chain uses TRBV7-9 and TRBJ2-1; TRBD1 might be the D (6 bases). Trimming cost V 5 bases and J 3 bases, with 8 bases left between them. CDR1 and CDR2 (germline): SEHNR, FQNEAQ (reference sequence). CDR3 length equals 13 residues. CDR3 sequence: CASSGTNYNEQFF. The CDR3 DNA follows: TGTGCCAGCAGCGGGACAAACTACAATGAGCAGTTCTTC.

This clonotype was seen ten or more times. The gene calls are TRBV11-2 and TRBJ1-6; D remains unclear. In germline, CDR1 is SGHAT, CDR2 FQNNGV. The CDR3 consists of 13 residues. Between the trimmed V and J ends, which lost 3 bases and 6 bases, there was a span of 6 bases. The CDR3 protein is CASSFDTNSPLHF. The CDR3 DNA reads TGTGCCAGCAGCTTCGACACTAATTCACCCCTCCACTTT.

Many counts were recorded for this clonotype. The rearrangement uses TRBV11-1 and TRBJ2-3; 8 bases are shared with TRBD2. With 4 bases clipped from V and 1 base from J, the junction kept 4 bases outside the gene matches. Germline V gives CDR1 SGHAT, CDR2 FQDESV (reference sequence). This CDR3 region has 15 residues. The CDR3 loop is CASSSRRGGTDTQYF. CDR3 DNA sequence: TGTGCCAGCAGCTCCCGGCGGGGGGGCACAGATACGCAGTATTTT. Full variable domain (rest looked up from reference TRBV11-1 and TRBJ2-3): EAEVAQSPRYKITEKSQAVAFWCDPISGHATLYWYRQILGQGPELLVQFQDESVVDDSQLPKDRFSAERLKGVDSTLKIQPAELGDSAMYLCASSSRRGGTDTQYFGPGTRLTVL.

This clonotype has at least ten counts. The V and J genes are TRBV7-2 and TRBJ1-1; possibly TRBD1 for D (6 bases). The CDR3 length is 14 residues. Germline CDR1 reads SGHTA; CDR2 reads FQGNSA. V was trimmed by 1 base and J by 10 bases, leaving 16 bases between them. In DNA, the CDR3 is TGTGCCAGCAGCTTAGGGGGGCTGGATGGTAGAGCTTTCTTT. Protein: CASSLGGLDGRAFF.